The rows below give T cell receptor beta chains drawn from one sample of a study of shared clonotypes between healthy human individuals. The data were produced by immunoSEQ multiplex PCR, yet TCRdb's version contains in-frame clones alone and is incomplete. Among 2 million to 3 million clones listed, 93% were seen once. Sequenced material: naive CD4+ T cells from PBMCs. These receptors were taken from a man between 18 and 29 years old in good health. Some clones in this sample may be carry-over from other donors' samples. CDR3s include the opening cysteine and the closing phenylalanine or tryptophan. D genes are given only for firm matches. Part of the rows lack a size; the others show once, few, many or a class for expanded clones.

>TRBJ2-7|-|TRBV27|-
CASSLGFGYEQYF
TGTGCCAGCAGTTTAGGATTCGGGTACGAGCAGTACTTC
>TRBJ2-2|-|TRBV5-1|TRBD1
CASSSGTVDPGELFF
TGCGCCAGCAGCTCCGGGACAGTTGACCCCGGGGAGCTGTTTTTT
>TRBJ2-7|-|TRBV21-1|-
CASSKDRTSESYEQYF
TGTGCCAGCAGCAAAGACAGGACTTCGGAATCCTACGAGCAGTACTTC
>TRBJ2-2|-|TRBV7-3|-
CASSLSAGNTGELFF
TGTGCCAGCAGCTTATCTGCGGGAAACACCGGGGAGCTGTTTTTT
>TRBJ2-7|-|TRBV28|-
CASSLLTQWYEQYF
TGTGCCAGCAGTTTGTTGACACAATGGTACGAGCAGTACTTC
>TRBJ2-6|-|TRBV27|-
CASSLLSLPASSGANVLTF
TGTGCCAGCAGTTTATTATCCCTCCCAGCATCCTCTGGGGCCAACGTCCTGACTTTC
>TRBJ2-1|-|TRBV5-1|TRBD1
CASSLDGQGSNEQFF
TGCGCCAGCAGCTTGGACGGACAGGGCTCCAATGAGCAGTTCTTC
>TRBJ1-5|-|TRBV7-2|-
CASSQRNQPQHF
TGTGCCAGCAGCCAGAGAAATCAGCCCCAGCATTTT
>TRBJ1-5|-|TRBV28|-
CASSLGQAHQPQHF
TGTGCCAGCAGTTTAGGCCAAGCACATCAGCCCCAGCATTTT
>TRBJ1-2|-|TRBV5-8|-
CASSLVVLLGASSYGYTF
TGTGCCAGCAGCTTGGTTGTTCTTTTGGGGGCCTCTTCCTATGGCTACACCTTC
>TRBJ2-1|-|TRBV9|-
CASSVGTALEYNEQFF
TGTGCCAGCAGCGTAGGAACGGCGCTAGAATACAATGAGCAGTTCTTC
>TRBJ1-3|-|TRBV15|-
CATSSGSSWGNTIYF
TGTGCCACCAGCAGCGGCAGTTCTTGGGGAAACACCATATATTTT
>TRBJ1-1|few|TRBV20-1|-
CSARGNTEAFF
TGCAGTGCGCGGGGGAACACTGAAGCTTTCTTT
>TRBJ2-7|-|TRBV2|-
CASSPLQRTSYEQYF
TGTGCCAGCAGTCCCCTCCAGCGGACTTCCTACGAGCAGTACTTC
>TRBJ2-1|once|TRBV19|-
CASSLGSGHSGSLVRYEQFF
TGTGCCAGTAGTCTGGGTAGCGGCCACTCGGGGTCACTCGTTAGGTATGAGCAGTTCTTC
>TRBJ1-3|-|TRBV2|-
CASSEQSSGNTIYF
TGTGCCAGCAGTGAACAGAGCTCTGGAAACACCATATATTTT
>TRBJ2-7|-|TRBV2|-
CASNPEQGGIYEQYF
TGTGCCAGCAACCCGGAGCAGGGTGGAATCTACGAGCAGTACTTC
>TRBJ2-7|-|TRBV29-1|-
CSVSRSYEQYF
TGCAGCGTTAGCAGGAGTTACGAGCAGTACTTC
>TRBJ1-1|-|TRBV27|-
CASSSGTKSMNTEAFF
TGTGCCAGCAGTTCGGGGACAAAGAGCATGAACACTGAAGCTTTCTTT
>TRBJ1-1|-|TRBV4-2|TRBD1
CASSQPGQGLGTEAFF
TGTGCCAGCAGCCAGCCGGGACAGGGGTTGGGTACTGAAGCTTTCTTT
>TRBJ2-5|-|TRBV6-5|-
CASRGQATQYF
TGTGCCAGTCGGGGTCAGGCGACCCAGTACTTC
>TRBJ2-1|-|TRBV18|-
CASSPRTSSYNEQFF
TGTGCCAGCTCACCACGAACTAGTTCCTACAATGAGCAGTTCTTC
>TRBJ2-7|-|TRBV4-2|-
CASSQDGPPSTYEQYF
TGTGCCAGCAGCCAAGATGGGCCACCTAGTACCTACGAGCAGTACTTC
>TRBJ2-2|once|TRBV6-5|TRBD2
CASSYSGGTGELFF
TGTGCCAGCAGTTACTCCGGGGGGACCGGGGAGCTGTTTTTT
>TRBJ1-3|-|TRBV4-3|-
CASSRALSVSGNTIYF
TGCGCCAGCAGCCGAGCCCTCTCGGTCTCTGGAAACACCATATATTTT
>TRBJ2-5|-|TRBV11-2|TRBD1
CASSWGPGQLQETQYF
TGTGCCAGCAGCTGGGGACCGGGACAGCTACAAGAGACCCAGTACTTC
>TRBJ2-7|-|TRBV18|-
CASSRDLVWVRSYEQYF
TGTGCCAGCTCACGAGACCTTGTATGGGTTAGGTCCTACGAGCAGTACTTC
>TRBJ2-7|-|TRBV7-9|TRBD2
CASQPGLAGVFAYEQYF
TGTGCCAGCCAACCGGGACTAGCGGGGGTTTTTGCCTACGAGCAGTACTTC
>TRBJ2-1|-|TRBV11-1|TRBD2
CASSRGLAGRNEQFF
TGTGCCAGCAGCCGCGGACTAGCGGGACGGAATGAGCAGTTCTTC
>TRBJ2-1|-|TRBV29-1|TRBD2
CSVSSGSHWSSYNEQFF
TGCAGCGTTAGTAGCGGGAGTCATTGGAGCTCCTACAATGAGCAGTTCTTC
>TRBJ1-5|-|TRBV6-1|-
CASSEWYAQHF
TGTGCCAGCAGTGAATGGTACGCCCAGCATTTT
>TRBJ1-1|-|TRBV7-8|-
CASSLGTANTEAFF
TGTGCCAGCAGCTTAGGGACGGCGAACACTGAAGCTTTCTTT
>TRBJ2-7|-|TRBV4-1|-
CASSQGAGLGEQYF
TGCGCCAGCAGCCAAGGGGCAGGGCTAGGGGAGCAGTACTTC
>TRBJ1-3|once|TRBV5-1|-
CASSLGTVSGNTIYF
TGCGCCAGCAGCTTGGGGACAGTCTCTGGAAACACCATATATTTT
>TRBJ1-3|-|TRBV5-1|TRBD1
CASSQNPDRAGNTIYF
TGCGCCAGCAGCCAAAACCCCGACAGGGCTGGAAACACCATATATTTT
>TRBJ1-1|once|TRBV21-1|-
CASSKGPPRNTEAFF
TGTGCCAGCAGCAAAGGCCCCCCTCGGAACACTGAAGCTTTCTTT
>TRBJ1-4|-|TRBV30|-
CAGREPGRHEKLFF
TGTGCCGGTAGGGAGCCGGGACGCCATGAAAAACTGTTTTTT
>TRBJ2-2|-|TRBV4-2|TRBD1
CASSQFADRGSGELFF
TGTGCCAGCAGCCAATTCGCAGACAGGGGGTCCGGGGAGCTGTTTTTT
>TRBJ1-5|-|TRBV6-5|-
CASSLRMLQPQHF
TGTGCCAGCAGTCTCCGAATGTTGCAGCCCCAGCATTTT
>TRBJ2-2|-|TRBV7-2|-
CASSLVRVGELFF
TGTGCCAGCAGCTTAGTCCGTGTCGGGGAGCTGTTTTTT
>TRBJ1-3|-|TRBV5-1|-
CASSLGESSGNTIYF
TGCGCCAGCAGCTTGGGGGAGTCCTCTGGAAACACCATATATTTT
>TRBJ1-5|-|TRBV27|-
CASSLTPRVPQHF
TGTGCCAGCAGTTTAACCCCCCGGGTGCCCCAGCATTTT
>TRBJ2-4|-|TRBV28|-
CASKTRGLAKNIQYF
TGTGCCAGCAAAACCCGGGGGCTAGCCAAAAACATTCAGTACTTC
>TRBJ2-1|-|TRBV27|-
CASKEGQSSYNEQFF
TGTGCCAGCAAAGAAGGGCAGAGCTCCTACAATGAGCAGTTCTTC
>TRBJ1-1|-|TRBV28|TRBD1
CASSISPGQGNTEAFF
TGTGCCAGCAGTATCAGCCCGGGACAGGGGAACACTGAAGCTTTCTTT